These T cell receptor beta chains were read from a single sample in a study of beta chain features in type 1 diabetes. Generated by immunoSEQ multiplex PCR, the TCRdb table keeps only in-frame clones and is missing some. The profile shows under 300,000 clones, 25% to 30% of them singletons. Sequenced: central memory CD4+ T cells from blood. The receptor source for this set is a man between 25 and 39 years old in good health. CDR3s include the opening cysteine and the closing phenylalanine or tryptophan. A D gene is named only where the DNA matches it firmly. Rows may omit the clone size; those that give it use once, few, many or a size class.

CAWSSGRGSWPQHF	TGTGCCTGGAGTTCCGGGAGGGGTTCTTGGCCCCAGCATTTT	.	TRBJ1-5	.	TRBV30
CAWSPEVYNEQFF	TGTGCCTGGTCTCCGGAGGTATACAATGAGCAGTTCTTC	few	TRBJ2-1	.	TRBV30
CASCGGDGGTDTQYF	TGTGCCAGCTGTGGCGGGGACGGGGGCACAGATACGCAGTATTTT	few	TRBJ2-3	.	TRBV4-2
CASSLSGTSIGEQFF	TGTGCCAGCAGCTTAAGTGGGACTAGCATAGGAGAGCAGTTCTTC	few	TRBJ2-1	TRBD2	TRBV11-3
CASSLSGSGYTF	TGTGCCAGCAGTTTATCCGGGTCTGGCTACACCTTC	.	TRBJ1-2	.	TRBV27
CSVGTSGGPQETQYF	TGCAGCGTGGGGACTAGCGGGGGCCCTCAAGAGACCCAGTACTTC	.	TRBJ2-5	TRBD2	TRBV29-1
CASSLAASGVYNEQFF	TGTGCCAGCAGCTTAGCAGCTAGCGGGGTGTACAATGAGCAGTTCTTC	.	TRBJ2-1	TRBD2	TRBV7-2
CASSLEGGDQPQHF	TGCGCCAGCAGCTTGGAAGGGGGGGATCAGCCCCAGCATTTT	few	TRBJ1-5	.	TRBV5-1
CAWSVLVGEQFF	TGTGCCTGGAGTGTACTAGTTGGTGAGCAGTTCTTC	.	TRBJ2-1	.	TRBV30
CAWSGKARYNSPLHF	TGTGCCTGGAGTGGAAAGGCTCGCTATAATTCACCCCTCCACTTT	.	TRBJ1-6	.	TRBV30
CASVLGVADTQYF	TGTGCCAGCGTCCTCGGGGTTGCAGATACGCAGTATTTT	few	TRBJ2-3	.	TRBV11-2
CASRLTGQYGYTF	TGTGCCAGCAGGTTGACAGGTCAATATGGCTACACCTTC	few	TRBJ1-2	.	TRBV28
CASTPEGRAKTQYF	TGTGCCAGCACCCCCGAGGGGAGGGCTAAGACCCAGTACTTC	few	TRBJ2-5	TRBD2	TRBV11-2
CASSSGGNEQFF	TGTGCCAGCAGCTCAGGCGGCAATGAGCAGTTCTTC	few	TRBJ2-1	.	TRBV11-2
CASRPSVGNTGELFF	TGTGCCAGCAGACCATCCGTGGGAAACACCGGGGAGCTGTTTTTT	.	TRBJ2-2	.	TRBV7-6
CAWKAGGGNEQFF	TGTGCCTGGAAAGCCGGAGGTGGCAATGAGCAGTTCTTC	.	TRBJ2-1	.	TRBV30
CAWSDPPDEQFF	TGTGCCTGGAGTGATCCCCCCGATGAGCAGTTCTTC	few	TRBJ2-1	.	TRBV30
CATSPLREAYNEQFF	TGTGCCACCAGCCCTTTGCGGGAGGCTTACAATGAGCAGTTCTTC	.	TRBJ2-1	TRBD2	TRBV15
CSAHRNNEQFF	TGCAGCGCCCATAGGAACAATGAGCAGTTCTTC	.	TRBJ2-1	.	TRBV29-1
CSARDRGAEAFF	TGCAGCGCCCGGGACAGGGGGGCTGAAGCTTTCTTT	few	TRBJ1-1	TRBD1	TRBV29-1
CASSDNGGLGDEQFF	TGTGCCAGCAGCGACAATGGCGGGCTCGGCGATGAGCAGTTCTTC	few	TRBJ2-1	.	TRBV7-9
CAWTVNYGYTF	TGTGCCTGGACGGTCAACTATGGCTACACCTTC	.	TRBJ1-2	.	TRBV30
CASSLNLLAANTDTQYF	TGTGCCAGCAGCCTCAACCTACTAGCGGCCAACACAGATACGCAGTATTTT	few	TRBJ2-3	TRBD2	TRBV7-2
CASSSGVQETQYF	TGTGCCAGCAGTAGCGGGGTCCAAGAGACCCAGTACTTC	.	TRBJ2-5	TRBD2	TRBV2
CASSPGQKGRAFF	TGTGCCAGCTCACCGGGACAGAAAGGTCGAGCTTTCTTT	.	TRBJ1-1	TRBD1	TRBV18
CASSQGLSSNQPQHF	TGCGCCAGCAGCCAAGGTCTGTCTAGCAATCAGCCCCAGCATTTT	.	TRBJ1-5	.	TRBV4-3
CASSLAEIEAFF	TGTGCCAGCAGCTTGGCGGAGATTGAAGCTTTCTTT	.	TRBJ1-1	.	TRBV5-6
CSVAPSPNQPQHF	TGCAGCGTCGCCCCCAGCCCCAATCAGCCCCAGCATTTT	.	TRBJ1-5	.	TRBV29-1
CASSSPTGETQYF	TGTGCCAGCAGCTCCCCGACGGGAGAGACCCAGTACTTC	many	TRBJ2-5	.	TRBV5-6
CSERPDGEQFF	TGCAGTGAAAGGCCCGACGGTGAGCAGTTCTTC	.	TRBJ2-1	.	TRBV20-1
CSVTGTINYGYTF	TGCAGCGTTACAGGGACCATCAACTATGGCTACACCTTC	few	TRBJ1-2	.	TRBV29-1
CASSFDRYEQYF	TGTGCCAGCAGCTTTGATAGATACGAGCAGTACTTC	.	TRBJ2-7	.	TRBV5-4
CSVYHNEQFF	TGCAGCGTATATCACAATGAGCAGTTCTTC	many	TRBJ2-1	.	TRBV29-1
CASSLEQRGTEAFF	TGTGCCAGCAGCTTGGAGCAGCGGGGGACTGAAGCTTTCTTT	.	TRBJ1-1	.	TRBV5-4
CASSTRPGADTQYF	TGTGCCAGCAGTACCCGCCCGGGGGCAGATACGCAGTATTTT	.	TRBJ2-3	.	TRBV6-6
CASSQGPDSPLHF	TGCGCCAGCAGCCAAGGACCGGATTCACCCCTCCACTTT	many	TRBJ1-6	.	TRBV4-1
CASSLHVYNEQFF	TGTGCCAGCAGCTTACACGTTTACAATGAGCAGTTCTTC	.	TRBJ2-1	.	TRBV7-7
CASSFDRGREQYF	TGTGCCAGCAGCTTCGACAGGGGTCGCGAGCAGTACTTC	.	TRBJ2-7	TRBD1	TRBV9
CASSLQGEDTQYF	TGTGCCAGCAGCTTACAAGGGGAAGATACGCAGTATTTT	.	TRBJ2-3	.	TRBV5-6
CASSPPSLRGNEQFF	TGTGCCAGCTCACCCCCGTCTCTCAGAGGCAATGAGCAGTTCTTC	once	TRBJ2-1	.	TRBV18
CASKVATNTGELFF	TGTGCCAGCAAGGTCGCCACGAACACCGGGGAGCTGTTTTTT	once	TRBJ2-2	.	TRBV6-1
CASSFPLVGAGGYTF	TGTGCCAGCAGCTTCCCTCTCGTGGGAGCTGGTGGCTACACCTTC	.	TRBJ1-2	.	TRBV7-2
CASSATFLAGGRDYEQYF	TGTGCCAGCAGTGCTACCTTCTTAGCGGGAGGGCGGGACTACGAGCAGTACTTC	.	TRBJ2-7	TRBD2	TRBV6-1
CASSVGTGAEKLFF	TGTGCCAGCAGCGTGGGGACAGGGGCTGAAAAACTGTTTTTT	.	TRBJ1-4	TRBD1	TRBV4-2
CASSFTLDEQYF	TGCGCCAGCAGCTTCACCTTGGACGAGCAGTACTTC	.	TRBJ2-7	.	TRBV5-1
CATRPDSDYGYTF	TGTGCCACCAGACCGGACAGCGACTATGGCTACACCTTC	.	TRBJ1-2	.	TRBV15
CASGVRGSEQYF	TGTGCCAGCGGCGTCAGGGGTTCTGAGCAGTACTTC	.	TRBJ2-5	.	TRBV7-6
CASSGDFNTGELFF	TGTGCCAGCAGTGGGGACTTTAACACCGGGGAGCTGTTTTTT	.	TRBJ2-2	.	TRBV28
CASSRKSTDNYGYTF	TGCGCCAGCAGCCGCAAATCGACAGATAACTATGGCTACACCTTC	.	TRBJ1-2	.	TRBV4-1
CSVSDRQTTDTQYF	TGCAGCGTCTCGGACAGGCAAACCACAGATACGCAGTATTTT	few	TRBJ2-3	TRBD1	TRBV29-1